Below, 32 T cell receptor beta chains from the same sample are listed, as sequenced in a study of shared clonotypes between healthy human individuals. TCRdb's copy holds only in-frame clones and misses some; the assay was immunoSEQ multiplex PCR. This sample has over 2 million clones, with 90% to 95% found just once. The material sequenced was naive CD4+ T cells sorted from blood. Subset in this sample: CD45RA+ positively selected. The receptors originated from a man aged 18 to 35 in good health.

The gene calls are TRBV6-5 and TRBJ2-7; perhaps TRBD2 as D (6 bases). V was clipped by 9 bases and J by 6 bases, with 18 bases between them. Germline V gene lookup returns CDR1 MNHEY and CDR2 SVGAGI. The CDR3 is 13 residues long. The CDR3 protein is CASRRAAGSEQYF. CDR3 coding DNA: TGTGCCAGTAGGCGGGCGGCGGGAAGCGAGCAGTACTTC.

This clone was detected once. This chain uses TRBV4-1 with TRBJ2-5; 9 nucleotides line up with TRBD2. Germline V lookup: CDR1 MGHRA, CDR2 YSYEKL. Trimming took 0 bases from V and 4 from J; bases not matched to a gene: 9. The CDR3 sequence is 17 residues long. The CDR3, as DNA: TGCGCCAGCAGCCAAGAGGGCCAGCGGGGGGTCAGAGAGACCCAGTACTTC. Its protein is CASSQEGQRGVRETQYF.

This clone was found once. Other DNA sequences in the same sample also yield this CDR3. J is TRBJ1-6 and V is TRBV7-9, with 8 bases matching TRBD1. The CDR3 totals 15 residues. J gave up 4 bases and V 5 bases, and 4 bases lay outside the gene matches. The V gene's germline CDR1 is SEHNR and CDR2 FQNEAQ (reference sequence). CDR3 in amino acids: CASSLGQGYNSPLHF. The CDR3 coding sequence is TGTGCCAGCAGCCTCGGACAGGGTTATAATTCACCCCTCCACTTT.

Here the CDR3 reads CASSHGTGGQNEQYF. CDR3 sequence (DNA): TGTGCCAGCAGCCACGGGACAGGGGGCCAGAACGAGCAGTACTTC. The chain carries TRBV11-2 and TRBJ2-7; 12 nucleotides align to TRBD1. J gave up 5 bases and V 5 bases, and 7 bases lay outside the gene matches. Germline CDR1 reads SGHAT; CDR2 reads FQNNGV. The CDR3 totals 15 residues.

The CDR3 sequence is CASSEGRYEQYF. The DNA of the CDR3 is TGTGCCAGCAGTGAAGGCCGGTACGAGCAGTACTTC. The chain has TRBV2 and TRBJ2-7; D is uncertain. Germline V gene lookup returns CDR1 SNHLY and CDR2 FYNNEI. V dropped 1 base and J dropped 4 bases, with 5 bases sitting between them. This CDR3 spans 12 amino acids.

This chain connects TRBV6-5 to TRBJ2-6; D is unclear. With 5 bases removed from V and 0 bases from J, the gap between germline ends came to 8 bases. Looked up from germline, CDR1 is MNHEY and CDR2 is SVGAGI. The CDR3 is 15 residues long. DNA of the CDR3: TGTGCCAGCAGTCGCAGGAGCTCTGGGGCCAACGTCCTGACTTTC. This encodes CASSRRSSGANVLTF.

The V gene is TRBV2, the J gene TRBJ1-1; 9 bases fit TRBD1. The ends lost 5 bases at V and 5 bases at J; junction bases unmatched: 6. The germline CDR1 and CDR2 sequences are SNHLY and FYNNEI. The CDR3 loop spans 14 amino acids. The CDR3 DNA sequence: TGTGCCAGCAGTCCTTGGACAGGGGAGACTGAAGCTTTCTTT. Translation: CASSPWTGETEAFF. Complete variable domain (other parts from reference TRBV2 and TRBJ1-1): EPEVTQTPSHQVTQMGQEVILRCVPISNHLYFYWYRQILGQKVEFLVSFYNNEISEKSEIFDDQFSVERPDGSNFTLKIRSTKLEDSAMYFCASSPWTGETEAFFGQGTRLTVV.

J is TRBJ1-2 and V is TRBV6-1, with 7 nucleotides matching TRBD1. With 6 bases clipped from V and 5 bases from J, the junction kept 9 bases outside the gene matches. The CDR3 consists of 14 residues. From germline, CDR1 is MNHNS and CDR2 SASEGT. The CDR3 coding sequence is TGTGCCAGCAGCCACACAGGGGTCGCTTATGGCTACACCTTC. This encodes CASSHTGVAYGYTF.

This chain joins TRBV6-1 and TRBJ1-2; no definite D call. This CDR3 comprises 12 residues. The ends were cut back, 11 bases at V and 5 bases at J, with 15 bases in the middle. Germline values: CDR1 MNHNS, CDR2 SASEGT. The CDR3 here is CAGGALRYGYTF. CDR3 coding DNA: TGTGCCGGTGGCGCGCTGCGATATGGCTACACCTTC.

This chain connects TRBV28 to TRBJ2-3, with TRBD1 matching 7 bases. Germline V gene data show CDR1 as MDHEN and CDR2 as SYDVKM. The CDR3 length is 14 residues. Trimming cost V 3 bases and J 3 bases; bases outside gene matches: 3. DNA of the CDR3: TGTGCCAGCAGTTTTGGGACAGCAACAGATACGCAGTATTTT. Protein sequence: CASSFGTATDTQYF.

The chain employs TRBV7-3 and TRBJ2-2; a weak D match, TRBD1 (5 bases). The length of the CDR3 is 16 residues. V was shortened by 5 bases and J by 7 bases, with 20 bases between the two germline ends. Germline V gene lookup returns CDR1 SGHTA and CDR2 FQGTGA. The CDR3 bases are TGTGCCAGCAGCGCCCAGCCGGCCCAGGGCGGCGGGGAGCTGTTTTTT. Residues: CASSAQPAQGGGELFF.

The chain links TRBV4-1 to TRBJ2-4, with TRBD2 as a possible D gene (6 bases). There are 20 residues in the CDR3. The germline V and J ends were trimmed by 0 bases and 1 base, with 22 bases remaining between them. In germline, CDR1 is MGHRA, CDR2 YSYEKL. The CDR3 DNA sequence: TGCGCCAGCAGCCAAGAAGGGGCCCCAGAGACCCGGGGGGCCAAAAACATTCAGTACTTC. This sequence encodes CASSQEGAPETRGAKNIQYF.

J is TRBJ2-1 and V is TRBV11-2, with D perhaps matching TRBD2 (6 bases). The CDR3 totals 14 residues. V was shortened by 6 bases and J by 4 bases, with 13 bases between the two germline ends. Germline CDR1 SGHAT, CDR2 FQNNGV. DNA of the CDR3: TGTGCCAGCAGGGCGGGACTCAGTTACAATGAGCAGTTCTTC. This encodes CASRAGLSYNEQFF.

V and J are TRBV9 and TRBJ1-6, with 8 bases matching TRBD1. This CDR3 comprises 15 residues. The junction had 11 bases not matched to a gene; V was cut back by 6 bases and J by 9 bases. The germline V gene encodes CDR1 SGDLS and CDR2 YYNGEE. The CDR3 protein is CASNQGRQGASPLHF. CDR3 coding DNA: TGTGCCAGCAACCAGGGGAGGCAGGGGGCTTCACCCCTCCACTTT. Full variable domain (missing parts from reference TRBV9 and TRBJ1-6): DSGVTQTPKHLITATGQRVTLRCSPRSGDLSVYWYQQSLDQGLQFLIQYYNGEERAKGNILERFSAQQFPDLHSELNLSSLELGDSALYFCASNQGRQGASPLHFGNGTRLTVT.

V and J are TRBV6-5 and TRBJ2-2; 8 positions agree with TRBD1. The CDR3 spans 15 residues. Trimming cost V 2 bases and J 6 bases; bases outside gene matches: 5. In germline, CDR1 is MNHEY, CDR2 SVGAGI. CDR3 protein: CASSYGQGFAGELFF. DNA of the CDR3: TGTGCCAGCAGTTACGGACAGGGCTTCGCCGGGGAGCTGTTTTTT.

This clone was counted a few times. The chain is built from TRBV5-4 and TRBJ2-5; possible D gene TRBD2, 7 bases. The V gene's germline CDR1 is SGHNT and CDR2 YYREEE (reference sequence). This CDR3 is built from 17 residues. V shed 0 bases and J shed 4 bases, with 19 bases lying between them. The CDR3 protein is CASSLAGGGGAGETQYF. The CDR3 coding sequence is TGTGCCAGCAGCTTGGCGGGTGGCGGGGGCGCCGGAGAGACCCAGTACTTC.

J is TRBJ2-1 and V is TRBV20-1, with D tentatively TRBD2 (6 bases). Trimming removed 5 bases from V and 9 bases from J, with 11 bases in between. The germline CDR1 and CDR2 sequences are DFQATT and SNEGSKA (reference sequence). CDR3 length: 11 residues. The CDR3 DNA reads TGCAGTGCTTGGAGGGTTAGTGAGCAGTTCTTC. It is translated as CSAWRVSEQFF.

This rearrangement joins TRBV9 to TRBJ1-6; D is perhaps TRBD1 (6 bases). The CDR3 sequence is 16 residues long. CDR1 SGDLS and CDR2 YYNGEE come from the germline V gene. Trimming cost V 2 bases and J 6 bases, with 15 bases left between them. Written as DNA, the CDR3 is TGTGCCAGCAGCGTGGGGGCTGGGGGTGGTAATTCACCCCTCCACTTT. Amino acids: CASSVGAGGGNSPLHF.

The gene calls are TRBV4-3 and TRBJ1-4, with D hard to call. This CDR3 region has 13 residues. Germline lookup yields CDR1 LGHNA and CDR2 YSLEER. The germline V and J ends were trimmed by 0 bases and 10 bases, with 9 bases remaining between them. The CDR3 DNA is TGCGCCAGCAGCCAAGATCTAGGCGCAAAACTGTTTTTT. Protein: CASSQDLGAKLFF.

This chain links TRBV14 with TRBJ1-2; 7 positions agree with TRBD1. The germline CDR1 and CDR2 sequences are SGHDN and FVKESK. This CDR3 has 13 residues. Trimming took 4 bases from V and 8 from J; bases not matched to a gene: 7. The CDR3 loop is CASSPQGSWGYTF. CDR3 in DNA: TGTGCCAGCAGCCCACAGGGGTCATGGGGCTACACCTTC.

The genes are TRBV4-1 and TRBJ1-2; a weak D match, TRBD1 (5 bases). The CDR3 covers 14 residues. Germline lookup yields CDR1 MGHRA and CDR2 YSYEKL. V was shortened by 6 bases and J by 4 bases, with 15 bases between the two germline ends. The DNA of the CDR3 is TGCGCCAGCAGACCAGCCGGGACGGGCTATGGCTACACCTTC. Translating gives CASRPAGTGYGYTF.

Of note for this clone: Within the sample, other DNA sequences also encode this same CDR3. The gene calls are TRBV7-2 and TRBJ2-2; D might be TRBD1 or TRBD2, each matching 5 bases. The CDR3 has 16 amino acids. Trimming stripped 0 bases from V and 2 bases from J, with 10 bases between. Germline V lookup: CDR1 SGHTA, CDR2 FQGNSA. CDR3 bases: TGTGCCAGCAGCTTAGCCCTGGGACGAAACACCGGGGAGCTGTTTTTT. The encoded protein is CASSLALGRNTGELFF.

As for this clone: The identical CDR3 is also encoded by other nucleotide sequences in the sample. The rearrangement links TRBV7-2 to TRBJ2-5; D gene uncertain. In germline, CDR1 is SGHTA, CDR2 FQGNSA. The CDR3 has 13 residues. V lost 5 bases and J 4 bases, leaving 11 bases between the germline ends. In DNA, the CDR3 is TGTGCCAGCAGCCTCGCCTTTGGAGAGACCCAGTACTTC. It yields the protein CASSLAFGETQYF. The full variable domain, in which reference TRBV7-2 and TRBJ2-5 provide the parts outside the CDR3, is GAGVSQSPSNKVTEKGKDVELRCDPISGHTALYWYRQSLGQGLEFLIYFQGNSAPDKSGLPSDRFSAERTGGSVSTLTIQRTQQEDSAVYLCASSLAFGETQYFGPGTRLLVL.

The chain joins TRBV10-1 to TRBJ2-7; D unresolved. Trimming removed 8 bases at V and 2 bases at J, with 16 bases between. Germline V gene sequence: CDR1 WNHNN, CDR2 SYGVQD (reference sequence). The length of the CDR3 is 14 residues. The CDR3 here is CASPSTDRTYEQYF. CDR3 DNA: TGCGCCAGCCCCTCGACGGATAGGACCTACGAGCAGTACTTC.

This rearrangement joins TRBV10-3 to TRBJ1-3; 8 nucleotides agree with TRBD1. There are 16 residues in the CDR3. Germline V CDR1 and CDR2: ENHRY, SYGVKD. Losses at the gene ends were 5 bases for V and 4 bases for J; bases not matched to a gene: 10. CDR3 region: CAISSMTGALGNTIYF. CDR3 bases: TGTGCCATCAGTTCCATGACAGGGGCTCTGGGAAACACCATATATTTT.

This clone is a singleton in its sample. This chain links TRBV10-3 with TRBJ1-6; no clear D. Germline V lookup: CDR1 ENHRY, CDR2 SYGVKD. The CDR3 is made up of 12 amino acids. V was cut by 6 bases and J by 8 bases, with 8 bases left in between. The CDR3 bases are TGTGCCATCAGGCGGCCGGATTCACCCCTCCACTTT. Protein product: CAIRRPDSPLHF.

V usage is TRBV4-3 and J usage is TRBJ1-4; weak D call: TRBD1 (6 bases). Germline V gives CDR1 LGHNA, CDR2 YSLEER. This CDR3 region has 13 residues. Trimming stripped 5 bases from V and 7 bases from J, with 11 bases between. CDR3 amino acids: CASSETGFEKLFF. Here the CDR3 DNA reads TGCGCCAGCAGCGAAACAGGGTTTGAAAAACTGTTTTTT.

As DNA, the CDR3 is TGTGCCAGCAGACGGGGAACTAGCGCGACTAGCACAGATACGCAGTATTTT. It specifies CASRRGTSATSTDTQYF. The J gene is TRBJ2-3, the V gene TRBV27, with 7 bases fitting TRBD2. V was clipped by 6 bases and J by 0 bases; unmatched bases: 12. The germline V gene encodes CDR1 MNHEY and CDR2 SMNVEV (reference sequence). The CDR3 runs 17 residues.

Worth noting for this clone: The same CDR3 also results from other DNA sequences found in this sample. The J gene is TRBJ1-1, the V gene TRBV18; D ambiguous. CDR3 length: 14 amino acids. V shed 3 bases and J shed 2 bases, with 10 bases lying between them. CDR1 KGHSH and CDR2 LQKENI come from the germline V gene. The CDR3 is CASSPNSLNTEAFF. DNA for the CDR3: TGTGCCAGCTCACCCAACTCCCTAAACACTGAAGCTTTCTTT. Combining the CDR3 with reference TRBV18 and TRBJ1-1 gives the whole variable domain NAGVMQNPRHLVRRRGQEARLRCSPMKGHSHVYWYRQLPEEGLKFMVYLQKENIIDESGMPKERFSAEFPKEGPSILRIQQVVRGDSAAYFCASSPNSLNTEAFFGQGTRLTVV.

This clone was seen a few times. J is TRBJ1-6 and V is TRBV19; 7 nucleotides agree with TRBD1. CDR3 length: 14 amino acids. In germline, CDR1 is LNHDA, CDR2 SQIVND (reference sequence). The junction had 5 bases not matched to a gene; V was cut back by 4 bases and J by 8 bases. The CDR3 bases are TGTGCCAGTAGTACCGGACAGGCCTATTCACCCCTCCACTTT. Its protein is CASSTGQAYSPLHF.

The V gene is TRBV6-5, the J gene TRBJ2-1; TRBD2 aligns across 9 bases. CDR1 is MNHEY, CDR2 SVGAGI, per germline. After removal of 7 bases from V and 7 bases from J, the junction contained 11 bases not matched to a gene. This CDR3 comprises 15 residues. CDR3 amino acids: CASTWLAGSVNEQFF. Written as DNA, the CDR3 is TGTGCCAGCACCTGGCTAGCGGGATCGGTAAATGAGCAGTTCTTC.

This clone was recorded only once. The chain links TRBV5-1 to TRBJ1-2; TRBD1 is a possible D gene (6 bases). The germline CDR1 and CDR2 sequences are SGHRS and YFSETQ. The CDR3 has 14 amino acids. V shed 0 bases and J shed 7 bases, with 13 bases lying between them. The CDR3 spells CASSLGRGRSGYTF. CDR3 coding DNA: TGCGCCAGCAGCTTGGGCAGGGGCAGATCTGGCTACACCTTC.